The rows below give T cell receptor beta chains drawn from one sample of a study of cytomegalovirus exposure and HLA in healthy donors. Libraries were prepared by immunoSEQ multiplex PCR; TCRdb keeps only in-frame clonotypes and omits some of them. Among under 200,000 clones listed, about 80% were seen once. Sequencing was carried out using PBMCs. Receptor source: a man aged 35-49 years in good health and CMV-seronegative. Both conserved end residues are part of each CDR3. D genes are given only for firm matches. Not every row has a clone size; where given, it reads once, few, many or a size class.

V	size	D	J	CDR3	DNA
TRBV29-1	once	-	TRBJ1-1	CSVVRTQNTEAFF	TGCAGCGTTGTAAGGACACAGAACACTGAAGCTTTCTTT
TRBV13	-	TRBD2	TRBJ2-1	CASSHPGTSGSNEQFF	TGTGCCAGCAGCCACCCCGGGACTAGCGGGAGCAATGAGCAGTTCTTC
TRBV7-3	-	-	TRBJ1-2	CASSLGPGSGYTF	TGTGCCAGCAGCTTAGGGCCGGGGAGTGGCTACACCTTC
TRBV4-1	-	-	TRBJ2-3	CASSGATPIFTDTQYF	TGCGCCAGCAGCGGAGCTACCCCTATCTTCACAGATACGCAGTATTTT
TRBV11-2	-	-	TRBJ2-2	CASSQGGAGELFF	TGTGCCAGCAGCCAAGGGGGAGCCGGGGAGCTGTTTTTT
TRBV15	-	TRBD1	TRBJ2-5	CATSEIRGQGTQYF	TGTGCCACCTCCGAGATAAGGGGGCAGGGGACCCAGTACTTC
TRBV7-9	-	-	TRBJ1-4	CSSSLGVLGGPNEKLFF	TGTTCCAGCAGCTTAGGGGTATTGGGAGGACCTAATGAAAAACTGTTTTTT
TRBV4-2	-	-	TRBJ1-5	CASSHSGGGGANQPQHF	TGTGCCAGCAGCCATTCCGGGGGGGGAGGCGCCAATCAGCCCCAGCATTTT
TRBV6-5	-	-	TRBJ1-6	CASSTRDQGYSPLHF	TGTGCCAGCAGTACGAGGGATCAGGGGTATTCACCCCTCCACTTT
TRBV11-2	-	TRBD1	TRBJ2-3	CASSSIRDRGITDTQYF	TGTGCCAGCAGCTCGATCCGAGACAGGGGTATCACAGATACGCAGTATTTT
TRBV4-1	-	TRBD1	TRBJ2-7	CASSPMGQGAFYEQYF	TGCGCCAGCAGCCCCATGGGACAGGGGGCTTTCTACGAGCAGTACTTC
TRBV6-6	-	-	TRBJ1-2	CASSQGAYGYTF	TGTGCCAGCAGTCAAGGGGCATATGGCTACACCTTC
TRBV28	-	TRBD1	TRBJ1-3	CAAAQGAQKNTIYF	TGTGCCGCGGCCCAGGGGGCGCAGAAAAACACCATATATTTT
TRBV7-9	-	-	TRBJ1-3	CASSLGETQGNTIYF	TGTGCCAGCAGCTTAGGAGAGACACAAGGAAACACCATATATTTT
TRBV5-1	-	-	TRBJ2-7	CAGSLRPPDRRGLTYEQYF	TGCGCCGGCAGCTTGAGACCCCCGGACAGGAGGGGCCTGACCTACGAGCAGTACTTC
TRBV29-1	-	TRBD1	TRBJ1-1	CSITGGRGTEAFF	TGCAGCATAACAGGGGGCCGAGGCACTGAAGCTTTCTTT
TRBV18	few	-	TRBJ1-1	CASSGDLNTEAFF	TGTGCCAGCTCAGGAGACCTTAACACTGAAGCTTTCTTT
TRBV10-1	-	TRBD2	TRBJ2-1	CASSPPPTSGRANEQFF	TGCGCCAGCAGTCCGCCCCCAACTAGCGGGAGGGCCAATGAGCAGTTCTTC
TRBV7-6	-	-	TRBJ2-4	CASSSDRVLGTQYF	TGTGCCAGCAGCTCCGACCGGGTACTTGGAACTCAGTACTTC
TRBV5-1	-	-	TRBJ2-7	CASSLVGGAGDEQYF	TGCGCCAGCAGCTTGGTAGGAGGGGCGGGCGACGAGCAGTACTTC
TRBV2	-	TRBD2	TRBJ2-3	CASSTPGLAPTDTQYF	TGTGCCAGCAGCACTCCGGGACTAGCGCCCACAGATACGCAGTATTTT
TRBV11-3	few	-	TRBJ2-5	CASSLDGTAQETQYF	TGTGCCAGCAGCTTAGACGGGACTGCTCAAGAGACCCAGTACTTC
TRBV15	-	-	TRBJ1-3	CATSRDRRNTIYF	TGTGCCACCAGCAGAGACAGGAGAAACACCATATATTTT
TRBV5-1	-	-	TRBJ2-5	CASSPGGTARGETQYF	TGCGCCAGCAGCCCGGGGGGGACAGCCCGAGGGGAGACCCAGTACTTC
TRBV18	-	TRBD1	TRBJ2-2	CASSKITGQAPGELFF	TGTGCCAGCTCCAAGATAACAGGACAGGCCCCCGGGGAGCTGTTTTTT
TRBV9	few	-	TRBJ2-1	CASSVVPGLNEQFF	TGTGCCAGCAGCGTAGTTCCAGGGCTCAATGAGCAGTTCTTC
TRBV5-4	once	-	TRBJ2-1	CASSFLAGGTPHEQFF	TGTGCCAGCAGCTTCCTAGCAGGAGGTACCCCCCATGAGCAGTTCTTC
TRBV5-4	-	-	TRBJ2-7	CASSLVGGLPDYEQYF	TGTGCCAGCAGCTTGGTAGGCGGCCTCCCCGACTACGAGCAGTACTTC
TRBV6-4	-	-	TRBJ2-6	CASSGRGSGANVLTF	TGTGCCAGCAGTGGTCGAGGGTCTGGGGCCAACGTCCTGACTTTC
TRBV7-9	-	TRBD2	TRBJ2-1	CASSRTSGSPQNNEQFF	TGTGCCAGCAGCAGAACTAGCGGGAGTCCCCAAAACAATGAGCAGTTCTTC
TRBV29-1	-	-	TRBJ2-6	CKKGRNSGANGLTF	TGCAAAAAAGGGCGGAACTCTGGGGCCAACGGCCTGACTTTC
TRBV5-4	once	TRBD1	TRBJ2-6	CASSRDRGNSGANVLTF	TGTGCCAGCAGTCGGGACAGGGGGAACTCTGGGGCCAACGTCCTGACTTTC
TRBV6-4	-	-	TRBJ2-1	CASSADSTTGYEQFF	TGTGCCAGCAGTGCCGACTCTACAACCGGGTATGAGCAGTTCTTC
TRBV7-2	-	TRBD2	TRBJ2-7	CASSFREGGQYF	TGTGCCAGCAGCTTCCGGGAGGGGGGGCAGTACTTC
TRBV19	-	TRBD1	TRBJ1-5	CASSIFGTGNQPQHF	TGTGCCAGTAGTATTTTTGGGACAGGGAATCAGCCCCAGCATTTT
TRBV5-1	-	TRBD2	TRBJ2-3	CASSLDGGGDTQYF	TGCGCCAGCAGCTTGGACGGGGGAGGGGATACGCAGTATTTT
TRBV15	-	TRBD2	TRBJ2-1	CATSREILAGGTNEQFF	TGTGCCACCAGCAGAGAGATCCTAGCGGGAGGAACTAATGAGCAGTTCTTC
TRBV6-1	-	-	TRBJ2-1	CASTLVDEQFF	TGTGCCAGCACACTAGTGGACGAGCAGTTCTTC
TRBV28	once	TRBD2	TRBJ2-3	CASSTRTSGRRSIRDTQYF	TGTGCCAGCAGTACAAGGACTAGCGGGAGACGATCTATACGGGATACGCAGTATTTT
TRBV28	-	TRBD2	TRBJ2-1	CASRPSGTSGYNEQFF	TGTGCCAGCAGACCATCCGGGACTAGCGGTTACAATGAGCAGTTCTTC
TRBV19	few	-	TRBJ2-3	CASASGDTQYF	TGTGCCAGCGCCTCCGGGGATACGCAGTATTTT
TRBV28	-	-	TRBJ1-2	CASSLGGFYGYTF	TGTGCCAGCAGTTTAGGGGGGTTCTATGGCTACACCTTC
TRBV27	-	-	TRBJ1-1	CASKDGVAMNTEAFF	TGTGCCAGCAAAGACGGAGTAGCCATGAACACTGAAGCTTTCTTT
TRBV7-8	-	-	TRBJ2-1	CASSSLGNEQFF	TGTGCCAGCAGCTCTCTCGGGAATGAGCAGTTCTTC
TRBV6-6	-	-	TRBJ1-2	CATYSTNYGYTF	TGTGCCACATACAGTACTAACTATGGCTACACCTTC
TRBV18	-	-	TRBJ1-3	CASSPVATESSGNTIYF	TGTGCCAGCTCACCCGTAGCGACGGAATCCTCTGGAAACACCATATATTTT